This T cell receptor (beta chain) was identified in a study of HIV-infected children after antiretroviral therapy interruption. Study background: All children had CD4+ count above 500 and viral load below 50 copies/ml. Interruption-arm sampling covered weeks 0, 12, interruption end (24 or 48), and about 3 years post-study. Recorded EBV and CMV exposure existed for most children.

This clonotype has just a few counts. Its target is not known. Indicated treatment: PENTA 11 planned treatment interruption arm or continuous ART arm. Study findings and constraints: Sorted CD45RA+ naive cells might include minor non-naive CD45RA+ cells.

RNA-based 3' RACE libraries used unique molecular identifiers. TCRdb recomputed calls from the 3' RACE reads with MiXCR, one row per CDR3 protein. The sample has under 50,000 distinct CDR3 sequences; around 4% are singletons. The source material was CD45RA+ CD4+ T cells from PBMCs, pooled from several time points, sampled from a donor given antiretroviral therapy, either interrupted or continuous. Subset here: naive CD4+ CD45RA+ CD45RO- T cells. This clonotype originated in a pool of human donors with HIV.

The CDR3 protein is CASSRGDMNTEAFF. The CDR3 coding sequence is TGTGCCAGCAGTCGGGGAGACATGAACACTGAAGCTTTCTTT. This sequence joins TRBV28 and TRBJ1-1; D not certain. Per germline, CDR1 MDHEN and CDR2 SYDVKM. The CDR3 spans 14 residues. Trimming stripped 5 bases from V and 0 bases from J, with 10 bases between.